Listed below are T cell receptor beta chains from one sample, sequenced in a study of molecular identifiers for immune sequencing clone quantification. Via MiXCR, TCRdb re-called the PCR reads, giving one row per CDR3 protein. The table records about 510,000 distinct CDR3 sequences, about a fifth of them present only once. Material: naive CD8+ T cells from blood, with Jurkat cell RNA spiked in. These receptors were taken from a human donor in good health. Some libraries in this study had Jurkat cell RNA spiked in. Each CDR3 is given with its conserved first and last residue. D genes are given only for firm matches. The size of a clone is reported for some rows only, either as once, few or many, or as a class for expanded clones.

few,-,TRBJ1-2,TRBV2,TGTGCCAACACTCCCTTGATCGACCGTGTAATGAGCTATGGCTACACCTTC,CANTPLIDRVMSYGYTF
-,-,TRBJ2-1,TRBV27,TGTGCCACCACGGAGACAGTAAACAATGAGCAGTTCTTC,CATTETVNNEQFF
few,TRBD1,TRBJ2-7,TRBV5-5,TGTGCCAGCAGCTTCGGCCCGGGACAGGGATCCGAGCAGTACTTC,CASSFGPGQGSEQYF
-,TRBD2,TRBJ2-1,TRBV4-3,TGCGCCAGCAGCCACAAGCGGGGGGGCCAGGAGCAGTTCTTC,CASSHKRGGQEQFF
-,-,TRBJ2-2,TRBV9,TGTGCCAGCAGCGTAGAGGGGGAAATCGGGGAGCTGTTTTTT,CASSVEGEIGELFF
many,-,TRBJ2-6,TRBV4-1,TGCGCCAGCAGCCAAGTCGGGACGGTGAATTCTGGGGCCAACGTCCTGACTTTC,CASSQVGTVNSGANVLTF
many,TRBD2,TRBJ2-7,TRBV20-1,TGCAGTGCCAAGCAGCCAGGGACTAGCGGGAGCTACGAGCAGTACTTC,CSAKQPGTSGSYEQYF
many,-,TRBJ2-3,TRBV7-9,TGTGCCAGCAGCTTCCGCTCTGGCACAGATACGCAGTATTTT,CASSFRSGTDTQYF
-,TRBD2,TRBJ2-5,TRBV2,TGTGCCAGCAGTGAACTAGCGGGGGGCGTAGAGACCCAGTACTTC,CASSELAGGVETQYF
few,TRBD1,TRBJ2-7,TRBV7-2,TGTGCCAGCAGCTTAGAGGGACAGGGGGGATACGAGCAGTACTTC,CASSLEGQGGYEQYF
-,TRBD2,TRBJ2-1,TRBV29-1,TGCAGCATAAATTGGGAGGGTAATGAGCAGTTCTTC,CSINWEGNEQFF
-,-,TRBJ2-5,TRBV19,TGTGCCAGTAGTATCCCCACAGGGCCGTACCAAGAGACCCAGTACTTC,CASSIPTGPYQETQYF
few,TRBD2,TRBJ2-2,TRBV7-6,TGTGCCAGCAGCTCCCCTAGCGGGATAAACACCGGGGAGCTGTTTTTT,CASSSPSGINTGELFF
-,-,TRBJ1-5,TRBV7-9,TGTGCCAGCAGCCCCCAAAATCAGCCCCAGCGTTTT,CASSPQNQPQRF
many,TRBD1,TRBJ1-1,TRBV30,TGTGCCTGGAGCCGCACAGGGGGCGTAGAAGAAGCTTTCTTT,CAWSRTGGVEEAFF
many,-,TRBJ2-1,TRBV30,TGTGCCTGGAGTGTGAGAGGATCCTACAATGAGCAGTTCTTC,CAWSVRGSYNEQFF
many,-,TRBJ1-4,TRBV2,TGTGCCAGCAGTACCAATGAAAAACTGTTTTTT,CASSTNEKLFF
few,-,TRBJ2-1,TRBV2,TGTGCCAGCCCGGGGGGCCCCAATGAGCAGTTCTTC,CASPGGPNEQFF
few,TRBD2,TRBJ2-1,TRBV12-3/TRBV12-4,TGTGCCAGCAAACTGGGTCCTAGCGGGAGCAATGAGCAGTTCTTC,CASKLGPSGSNEQFF
-,-,TRBJ2-1,TRBV30,TGTGCCTGGAGTGTCGGTGATAGTCGACCGTACAATGAGCAGTTCTTC,CAWSVGDSRPYNEQFF
-,-,TRBJ2-7,TRBV3-1,TGTGCCAGCAGCCACGGTATGTACGAGCAGTACTTC,CASSHGMYEQYF
-,TRBD2,TRBJ2-3,TRBV27,TGTGCCAGCAGTGCCCGGACTAGCGTGAGCACAGATACGCAGTATTTT,CASSARTSVSTDTQYF
few,-,TRBJ2-3,TRBV4-1,TGCGCCAGCAGCCAAATGGGCAGGGCCGCTAGCACAGATACGCAGTATTTT,CASSQMGRAASTDTQYF
many,-,TRBJ1-2,TRBV7-2,TGTGCCAGCAGCTTAGGAGGGGTCTATGGCTACACCTTC,CASSLGGVYGYTF
few,-,TRBJ2-7,TRBV7-9,TGTGCCAGCAGCGAATGGGGGGAGGCTTCCTACGAGCAGTACTTC,CASSEWGEASYEQYF
-,-,TRBJ2-2,TRBV27,TGTGCCAGCAGTTTTGTGAGCACCGGGGAGCTGTTTTTT,CASSFVSTGELFF
few,-,TRBJ2-5,TRBV7-9,TGTGCCAGCAGCCATTCCGAGGGGAGGTACCAAGAGACCCAGTACTTC,CASSHSEGRYQETQYF
few,-,TRBJ1-1,TRBV12-3/TRBV12-4,TGTGCCAGCAGTCCCCCCCAACAGGGAAACACTGAAGCTTTCTTT,CASSPPQQGNTEAFF
few,-,TRBJ2-1,TRBV20-1,TGCAGTGCTAGAGTGGGGATCGAACAGTTCTTC,CSARVGIEQFF
many,-,TRBJ2-5,TRBV14,TGTGCCAGCAGCCAAGGCGTGCACAACCAAGAGACCCAGTACTTC,CASSQGVHNQETQYF
-,-,TRBJ2-3,TRBV5-5,TGTGCCAGCAGCTTTGTGGGAGGTTTCACAGATACGCAGTATTTT,CASSFVGGFTDTQYF
many,-,TRBJ2-3,TRBV5-4,TGTGCCAGCAGCTTAGAAGCTCCACACGATACGCAGTATTTT,CASSLEAPHDTQYF
-,TRBD2,TRBJ2-2,TRBV20-1,TGCAGTGCCCAAGGGAGAACAGGACTAGCGGGAGGGCACACCGGGGAGCTGTTTTTT,CSAQGRTGLAGGHTGELFF
few,TRBD1,TRBJ2-7,TRBV4-1,TGCGCCAGCAGCCAGGTTTCCGGGACAGGTCTCTACGAGCAGTACTTC,CASSQVSGTGLYEQYF
-,-,TRBJ2-5,TRBV12-3/TRBV12-4,TGTGCCAGCAGTATTCAAGTCGACGGAGAGACCCAGTACTTC,CASSIQVDGETQYF